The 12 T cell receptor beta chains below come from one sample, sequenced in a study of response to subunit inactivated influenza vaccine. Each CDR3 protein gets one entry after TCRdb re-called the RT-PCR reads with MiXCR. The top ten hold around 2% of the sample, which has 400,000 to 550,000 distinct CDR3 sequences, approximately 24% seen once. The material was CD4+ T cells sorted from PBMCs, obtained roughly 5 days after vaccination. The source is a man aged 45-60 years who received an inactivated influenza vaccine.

The CDR3 region has the DNA TGTGCCAGCAGTGCACAGGGGGCGCTTAGCACAGATACGCAGTATTTT. This gives the protein CASSAQGALSTDTQYF. The rearrangement uses TRBV6-1 and TRBJ2-3; the match to TRBD1 covers 9 bases. The length of the CDR3 is 16 residues. Per the germline V gene, CDR1 is MNHNS and CDR2 is SASEGT. V was pared by 4 bases and J by 0 bases, with 5 bases of the junction left unmatched.

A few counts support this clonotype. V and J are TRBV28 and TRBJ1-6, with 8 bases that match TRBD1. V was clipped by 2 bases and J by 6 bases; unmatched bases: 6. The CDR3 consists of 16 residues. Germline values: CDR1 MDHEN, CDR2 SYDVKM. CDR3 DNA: TGTGCCAGCAGTTTACCCAGGGGGCGCGGTAATTCACCCCTCCACTTT. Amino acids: CASSLPRGRGNSPLHF.

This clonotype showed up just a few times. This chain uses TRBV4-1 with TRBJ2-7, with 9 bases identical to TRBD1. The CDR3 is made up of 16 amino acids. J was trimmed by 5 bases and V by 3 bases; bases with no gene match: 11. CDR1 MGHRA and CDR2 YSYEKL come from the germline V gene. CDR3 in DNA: TGCGCCAGCAGCCAGCTTTTCGGGACAGGGAGGAACGAGCAGTACTTC. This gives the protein CASSQLFGTGRNEQYF.

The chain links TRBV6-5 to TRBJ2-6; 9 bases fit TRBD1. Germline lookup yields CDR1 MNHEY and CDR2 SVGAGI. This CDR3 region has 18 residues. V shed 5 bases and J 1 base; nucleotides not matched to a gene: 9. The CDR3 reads CASSTLGQGISGANVLTF. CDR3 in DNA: TGTGCCAGCAGTACTTTGGGACAGGGAATTTCTGGGGCCAACGTCCTGACTTTC.

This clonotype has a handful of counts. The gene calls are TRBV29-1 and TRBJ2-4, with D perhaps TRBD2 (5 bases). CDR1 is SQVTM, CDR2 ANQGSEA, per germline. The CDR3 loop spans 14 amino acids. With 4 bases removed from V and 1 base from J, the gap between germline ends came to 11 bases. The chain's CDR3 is CSVGLDFAKNIQYF. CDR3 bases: TGCAGCGTTGGATTGGACTTTGCCAAAAACATTCAGTACTTC.

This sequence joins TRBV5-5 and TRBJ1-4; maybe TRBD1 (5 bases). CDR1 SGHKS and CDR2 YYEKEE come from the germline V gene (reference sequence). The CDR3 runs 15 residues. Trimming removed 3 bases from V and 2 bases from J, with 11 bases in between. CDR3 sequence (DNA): TGTGCCAGCAGCTATCCAGGGCGGACTAATGAAAAACTGTTTTTT. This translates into CASSYPGRTNEKLFF.

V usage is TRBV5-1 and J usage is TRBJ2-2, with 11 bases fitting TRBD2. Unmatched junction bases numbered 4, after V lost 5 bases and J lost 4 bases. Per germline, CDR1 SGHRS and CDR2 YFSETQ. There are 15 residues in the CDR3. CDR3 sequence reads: CASSPGLAATGELFF. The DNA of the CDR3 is TGCGCCAGCAGTCCGGGACTAGCGGCCACCGGGGAGCTGTTTTTT. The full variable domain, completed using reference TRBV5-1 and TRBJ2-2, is KAGVTQTPRYLIKTRGQQVTLSCSPISGHRSVSWYQQTPGQGLQFLFEYFSETQRNKGNFPGRFSGRQFSNSRSEMNVSTLELGDSALYLCASSPGLAATGELFFGEGSRLTVL.

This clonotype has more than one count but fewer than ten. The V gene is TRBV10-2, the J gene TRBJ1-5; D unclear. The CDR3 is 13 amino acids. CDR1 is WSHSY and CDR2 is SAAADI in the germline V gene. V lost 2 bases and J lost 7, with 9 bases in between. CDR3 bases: TGCGCCAGCAGTGAGCGGGAGTGGCAGCCCCAGCATTTT. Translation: CASSEREWQPQHF.

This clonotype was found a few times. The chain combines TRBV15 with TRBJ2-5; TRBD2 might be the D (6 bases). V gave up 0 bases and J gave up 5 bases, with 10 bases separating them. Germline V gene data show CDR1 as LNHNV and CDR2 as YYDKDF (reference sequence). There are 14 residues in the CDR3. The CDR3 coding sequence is TGTGCCACCAGCAGAGAGGCAGGGAGGGAGACCCAGTACTTC. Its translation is CATSREAGRETQYF.

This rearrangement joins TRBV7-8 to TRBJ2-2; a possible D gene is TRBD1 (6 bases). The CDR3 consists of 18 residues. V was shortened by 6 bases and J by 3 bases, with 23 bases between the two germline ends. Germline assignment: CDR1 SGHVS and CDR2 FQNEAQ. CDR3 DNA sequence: TGTGCCAGCAGTTTACCATCTTACCGGGACAAGTACACCGGGGAGCTGTTTTTT. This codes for CASSLPSYRDKYTGELFF.

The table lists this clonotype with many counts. The CDR3 sequence: CASSLEENQPQHF. CDR3 in DNA: TGTGCCAGCAGCTTGGAGGAAAATCAGCCCCAGCATTTT. The chain uses TRBV5-5 and TRBJ1-5; D is unclear. The CDR3 has 13 amino acids. Germline V gene lookup returns CDR1 SGHKS and CDR2 YYEKEE (reference sequence). Deletions cut 0 bases from V and 4 bases from J, with 5 bases between.

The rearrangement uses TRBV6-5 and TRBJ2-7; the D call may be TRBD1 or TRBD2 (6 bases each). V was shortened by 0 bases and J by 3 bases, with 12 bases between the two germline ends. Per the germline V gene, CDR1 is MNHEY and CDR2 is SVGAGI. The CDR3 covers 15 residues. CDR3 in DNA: TGTGCCAGCAGTTACTCTTCCAGGGGACTCTACGAGCAGTACTTC. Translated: CASSYSSRGLYEQYF.